These 9 T cell receptor beta chains came from one sample sequenced in a study of T cell responses to AZD1222 COVID-19 vaccine (dated by TCRdb to about 2021). The protocol used for the library was the immunoSEQ multiplex PCR assay. Drawn from immuneACCESS, this table holds only the in-frame rearrangements with V and J called that TCRdb kept. Clones are partly lost; checked studies trace under half to an unresolved V gene and leave the rest unexplained. The sample data list 100,000 to 140,000 clones, and 70% to 90% of these were observed just once. Jointly, the top ten make up around 4.5% of the sample. The time point label corresponds to: about 28 days (+/-7) after the second vaccine dose. The sequenced sample was peripheral blood, obtained 28 days after the second AZD1222 dose. These TCRs come from an adult who received the AZD1222 COVID-19 vaccine.

The sample holds one count of this clone. The rearrangement links TRBV7-9 to TRBJ1-4; D is ambiguous. Trimming left V 5 bases short and J 8 bases short, with 12 bases between. The length of the CDR3 is 13 residues. Per germline, CDR1 SEHNR and CDR2 FQNEAQ (reference sequence). CDR3 nucleotides: TGTGCCAGCAGCCCACCGGGCGGAGAAAAACTGTTTTTT. Protein product: CASSPPGGEKLFF.

CDR3 nucleotides: TGTGCCATCAGTGAGGCCGCGGGAGCGGGGGGTTTATACAATGAGCAGTTCTTC. Translated: CAISEAAGAGGLYNEQFF. The J gene is TRBJ2-1, the V gene TRBV10-3; 9 bases fit TRBD2. The J segment lost 4 bases and the V segment lost 2 bases, leaving 12 bases of the junction unmatched. The germline CDR1 and CDR2 sequences are ENHRY and SYGVKD. CDR3 size: 18 residues.

V is TRBV2 and J is TRBJ2-7; 9 nucleotides agree with TRBD1. Losses at the gene ends were 4 bases for V and 3 bases for J; bases not matched to a gene: 4. The CDR3 consists of 14 residues. CDR1 is SNHLY, CDR2 FYNNEI, per germline. In nucleotides, the CDR3 is TGTGCCAGCAGTGCGGACAGGGGCAACTACGAGCAGTACTTC. It is translated as CASSADRGNYEQYF.

This clone was detected only a few times. The chain carries TRBV2 and TRBJ1-1; the D is unclear. Germline V gene lookup returns CDR1 SNHLY and CDR2 FYNNEI. V was trimmed by 7 bases and J by 1 base, leaving 10 bases between them. The CDR3 has 13 amino acids. The CDR3 DNA reads as TGTGCCAGCACCGTAAGGTGGAACACTGAAGCTTTCTTT. The encoded protein is CASTVRWNTEAFF.

This chain connects TRBV27 to TRBJ2-3; D remains unclear. Germline V gene sequence: CDR1 MNHEY, CDR2 SMNVEV (reference sequence). Trimming took off 0 bases at V and 6 bases at J, with 10 bases between the two ends. The CDR3 is made up of 14 amino acids. The CDR3 protein is CASSLSIVGDTQYF. The DNA of the CDR3 is TGTGCCAGCAGTTTATCGATTGTGGGCGATACGCAGTATTTT.

This clone was picked up one time. V gene TRBV3-1 (or the pseudogene TRBV3-2) combines with J gene TRBJ2-7; no firm D call. The germline V and J ends were trimmed by 2 bases and 3 bases, with 11 bases remaining between them. Germline CDR1 and CDR2: LGHDT and YNNKEL (reference sequence). CDR3 length equals 14 residues. CDR3 sequence: CASSQWTSDYEQYF. The CDR3 DNA reads TGTGCCAGCAGCCAATGGACCAGTGACTACGAGCAGTACTTC.

This chain uses TRBV5-1 with TRBJ1-4; D is unclear. With 0 bases removed from V and 7 bases from J, the gap between germline ends came to 10 bases. Per the germline V gene, CDR1 is SGHRS and CDR2 is YFSETQ. The CDR3 is 14 amino acids. The CDR3 region has the DNA TGCGCCAGCAGCTTGGCGGGCGTCGGTGAAAAACTGTTTTTT. It codes for CASSLAGVGEKLFF.

The rearrangement links TRBV6-5 to TRBJ2-3; TRBD1 matches at 8 bases. CDR3 size: 15 residues. In germline, CDR1 is MNHEY, CDR2 SVGAGI. V lost 2 bases and J lost 3; bases outside the gene matches: 4. The CDR3 region is CASSYGGQVTDTQYF. For the CDR3, the DNA is TGTGCCAGCAGTTACGGGGGACAGGTGACAGATACGCAGTATTTT.

This chain links TRBV12-3 or TRBV12-4 with TRBJ1-1, with D possibly matching TRBD1 (6 bases). This CDR3 has 13 residues. V was cut by 3 bases and J by 4 bases, with 9 bases left in between. The CDR3 region has the DNA TGTGCCAGCAGTTTTTTAGGGGGCACTGAAGCTTTCTTT. Translation: CASSFLGGTEAFF.